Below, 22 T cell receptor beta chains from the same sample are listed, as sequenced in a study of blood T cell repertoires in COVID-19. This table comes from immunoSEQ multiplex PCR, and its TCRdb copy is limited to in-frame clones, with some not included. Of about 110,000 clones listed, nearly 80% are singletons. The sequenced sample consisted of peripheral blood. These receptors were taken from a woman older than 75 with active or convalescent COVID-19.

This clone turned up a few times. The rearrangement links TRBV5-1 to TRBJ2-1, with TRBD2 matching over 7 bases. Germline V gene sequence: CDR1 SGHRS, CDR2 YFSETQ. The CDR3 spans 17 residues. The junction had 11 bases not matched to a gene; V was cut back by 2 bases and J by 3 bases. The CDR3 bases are TGCGCCAGCAGCTTAGAACTAAGCGGGGCTTTCTACAATGAGCAGTTCTTC. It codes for CASSLELSGAFYNEQFF.

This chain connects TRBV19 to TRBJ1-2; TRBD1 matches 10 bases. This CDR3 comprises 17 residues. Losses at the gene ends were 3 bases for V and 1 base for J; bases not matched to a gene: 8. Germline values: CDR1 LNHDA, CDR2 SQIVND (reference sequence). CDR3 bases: TGTGCCAGTAGTATTACCGGGACAGGGGATTTTAACTATGGCTACACCTTC. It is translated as CASSITGTGDFNYGYTF.

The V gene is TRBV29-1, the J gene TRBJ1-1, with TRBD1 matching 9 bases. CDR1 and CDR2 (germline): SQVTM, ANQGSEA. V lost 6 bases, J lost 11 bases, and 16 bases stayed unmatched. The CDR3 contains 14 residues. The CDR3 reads CSVPAGGRDRAAFF. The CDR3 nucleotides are TGCAGCGTACCGGCTGGGGGCAGGGACAGGGCGGCTTTCTTT.

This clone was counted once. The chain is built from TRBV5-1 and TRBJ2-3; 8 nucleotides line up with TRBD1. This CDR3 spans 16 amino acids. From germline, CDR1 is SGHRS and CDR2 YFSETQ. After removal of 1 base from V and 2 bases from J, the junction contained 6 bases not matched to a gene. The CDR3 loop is CASSLWDRKFTDTQYF. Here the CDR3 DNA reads TGCGCCAGCAGCTTGTGGGACAGGAAATTCACAGATACGCAGTATTTT.

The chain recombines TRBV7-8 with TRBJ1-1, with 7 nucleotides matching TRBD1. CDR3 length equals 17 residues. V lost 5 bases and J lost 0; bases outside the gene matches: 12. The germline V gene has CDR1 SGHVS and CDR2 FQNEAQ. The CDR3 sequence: CASSPIGQVLVNTEAFF. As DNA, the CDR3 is TGTGCCAGCAGCCCCATAGGACAGGTCTTGGTGAACACTGAAGCTTTCTTT.

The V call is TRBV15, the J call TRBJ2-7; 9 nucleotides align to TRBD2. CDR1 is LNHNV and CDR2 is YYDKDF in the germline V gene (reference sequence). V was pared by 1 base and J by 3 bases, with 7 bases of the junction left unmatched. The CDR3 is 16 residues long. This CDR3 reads CATSRGSGGKGYEQYF. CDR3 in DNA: TGTGCCACCAGCAGAGGTAGCGGGGGAAAGGGCTACGAGCAGTACTTC.

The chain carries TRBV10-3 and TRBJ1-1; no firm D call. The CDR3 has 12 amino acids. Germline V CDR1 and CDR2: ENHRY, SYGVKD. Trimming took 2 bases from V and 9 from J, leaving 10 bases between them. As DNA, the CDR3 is TGTGCCATCAGTGAGGCGCGGGAGAAAGCTTTCTTT. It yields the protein CAISEAREKAFF.

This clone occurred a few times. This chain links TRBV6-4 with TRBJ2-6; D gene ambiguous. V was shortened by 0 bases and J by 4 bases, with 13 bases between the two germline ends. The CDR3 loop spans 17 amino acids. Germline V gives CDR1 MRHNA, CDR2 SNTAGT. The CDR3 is CASSDSYLSFGANVLTF. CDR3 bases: TGTGCCAGCAGTGACTCGTATCTCTCCTTCGGGGCCAACGTCCTGACTTTC.

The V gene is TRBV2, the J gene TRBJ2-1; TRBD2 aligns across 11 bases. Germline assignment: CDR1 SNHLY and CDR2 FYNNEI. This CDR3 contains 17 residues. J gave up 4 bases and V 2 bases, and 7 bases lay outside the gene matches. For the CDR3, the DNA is TGTGCCAGCAGTGAACGCGCGCGGACTAGCGGGTACAATGAGCAGTTCTTC. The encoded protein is CASSERARTSGYNEQFF. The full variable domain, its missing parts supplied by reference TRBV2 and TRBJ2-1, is EPEVTQTPSHQVTQMGQEVILRCVPISNHLYFYWYRQILGQKVEFLVSFYNNEISEKSEIFDDQFSVERPDGSNFTLKIRSTKLEDSAMYFCASSERARTSGYNEQFFGPGTRLTVL.

The CDR3 bases are TGTGCCACCAGAAGGACTAGCGGGAGCGAGATCACCGGGGAGCTGTTTTTT. Protein: CATRRTSGSEITGELFF. The chain is built from TRBV15 and TRBJ2-2; TRBD2 aligns across 13 bases. V dropped 6 bases and J dropped 4; count of bases not matched to a gene: 8. CDR1 and CDR2 (germline): LNHNV, YYDKDF (reference sequence). CDR3 length: 17 amino acids.

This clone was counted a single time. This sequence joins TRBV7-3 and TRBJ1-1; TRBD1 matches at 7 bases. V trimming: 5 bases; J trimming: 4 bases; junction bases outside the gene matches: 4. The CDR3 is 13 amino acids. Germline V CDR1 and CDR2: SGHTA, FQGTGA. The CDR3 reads CASSMTGFTEAFF. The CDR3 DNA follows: TGTGCCAGCAGCATGACAGGGTTCACTGAAGCTTTCTTT.

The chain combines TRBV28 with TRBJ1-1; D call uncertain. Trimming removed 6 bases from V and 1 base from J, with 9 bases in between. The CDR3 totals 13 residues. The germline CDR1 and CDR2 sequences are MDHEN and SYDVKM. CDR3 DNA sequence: TGTGCCAGCAGGAGGGCGGGGAACACTGAAGCTTTCTTT. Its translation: CASRRAGNTEAFF.

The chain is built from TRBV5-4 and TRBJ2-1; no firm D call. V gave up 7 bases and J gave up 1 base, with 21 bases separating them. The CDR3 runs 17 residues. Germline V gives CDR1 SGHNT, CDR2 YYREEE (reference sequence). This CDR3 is CASRGEVGSYSYNEQFF. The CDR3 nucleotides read TGTGCCAGCCGCGGAGAAGTAGGCTCATATTCCTACAATGAGCAGTTCTTC.

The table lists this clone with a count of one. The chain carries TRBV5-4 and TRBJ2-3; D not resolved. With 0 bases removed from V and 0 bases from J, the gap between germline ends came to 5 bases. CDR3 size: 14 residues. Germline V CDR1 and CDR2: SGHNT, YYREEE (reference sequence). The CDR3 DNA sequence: TGTGCCAGCAGCTTGGAGCGAAGCACAGATACGCAGTATTTT. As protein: CASSLERSTDTQYF.

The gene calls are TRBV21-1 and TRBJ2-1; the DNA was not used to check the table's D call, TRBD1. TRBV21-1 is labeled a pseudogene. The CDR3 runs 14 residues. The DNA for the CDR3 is TGTGCCAGCAGCGTGGACAGGGGGGGAAATGAGCAGTTCTTC. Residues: CASSVDRGGNEQFF.

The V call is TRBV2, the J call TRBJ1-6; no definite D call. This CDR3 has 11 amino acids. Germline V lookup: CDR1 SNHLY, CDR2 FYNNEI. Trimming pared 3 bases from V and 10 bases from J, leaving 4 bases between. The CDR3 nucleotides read TGTGCCAGCAGTGAGCAGTCACCCCTCCACTTT. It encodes CASSEQSPLHF.

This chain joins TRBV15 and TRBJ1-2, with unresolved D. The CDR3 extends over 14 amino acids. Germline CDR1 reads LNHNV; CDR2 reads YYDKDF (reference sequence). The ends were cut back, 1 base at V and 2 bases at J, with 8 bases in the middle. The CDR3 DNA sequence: TGTGCCACCAGCAGAGTTGGCGGAAACTATGGCTACACCTTC. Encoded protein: CATSRVGGNYGYTF.

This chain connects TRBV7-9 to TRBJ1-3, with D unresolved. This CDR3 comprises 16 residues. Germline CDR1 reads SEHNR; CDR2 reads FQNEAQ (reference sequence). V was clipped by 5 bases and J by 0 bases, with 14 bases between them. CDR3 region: CASSLRGSSSGNTIYF. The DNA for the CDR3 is TGTGCCAGCAGCCTGCGGGGAAGCAGCTCTGGAAACACCATATATTTT.

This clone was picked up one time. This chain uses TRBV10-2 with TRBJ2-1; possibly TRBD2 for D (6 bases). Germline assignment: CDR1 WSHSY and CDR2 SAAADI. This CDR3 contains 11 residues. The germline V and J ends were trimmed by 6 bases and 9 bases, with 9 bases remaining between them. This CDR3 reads CASSSGSEQFF. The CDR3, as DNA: TGCGCCAGCAGCTCCGGGAGTGAGCAGTTCTTC.

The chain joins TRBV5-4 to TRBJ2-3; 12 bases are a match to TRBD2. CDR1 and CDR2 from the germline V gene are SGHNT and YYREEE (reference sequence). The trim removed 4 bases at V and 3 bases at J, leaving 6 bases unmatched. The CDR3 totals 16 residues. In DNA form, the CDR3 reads TGTGCCAGCAGCCGAACTAGCGGGAGGAGTACAGATACGCAGTATTTT. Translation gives CASSRTSGRSTDTQYF.

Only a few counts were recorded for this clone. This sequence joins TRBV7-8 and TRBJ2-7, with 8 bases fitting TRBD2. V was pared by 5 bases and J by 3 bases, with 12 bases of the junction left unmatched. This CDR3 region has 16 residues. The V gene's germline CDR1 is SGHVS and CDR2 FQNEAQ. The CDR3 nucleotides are TGTGCCAGCAGCCGAGGGGGGGCTAGCGGGTTCTACGAGCAGTACTTC. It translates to CASSRGGASGFYEQYF.

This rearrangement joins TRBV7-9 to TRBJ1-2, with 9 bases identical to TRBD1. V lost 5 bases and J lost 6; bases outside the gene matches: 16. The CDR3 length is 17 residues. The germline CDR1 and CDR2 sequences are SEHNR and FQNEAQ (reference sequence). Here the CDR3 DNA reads TGTGCCAGCAGCCCGGCCGGGACAGGGCCCTACCGGGATGGCTACACCTTC. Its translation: CASSPAGTGPYRDGYTF.